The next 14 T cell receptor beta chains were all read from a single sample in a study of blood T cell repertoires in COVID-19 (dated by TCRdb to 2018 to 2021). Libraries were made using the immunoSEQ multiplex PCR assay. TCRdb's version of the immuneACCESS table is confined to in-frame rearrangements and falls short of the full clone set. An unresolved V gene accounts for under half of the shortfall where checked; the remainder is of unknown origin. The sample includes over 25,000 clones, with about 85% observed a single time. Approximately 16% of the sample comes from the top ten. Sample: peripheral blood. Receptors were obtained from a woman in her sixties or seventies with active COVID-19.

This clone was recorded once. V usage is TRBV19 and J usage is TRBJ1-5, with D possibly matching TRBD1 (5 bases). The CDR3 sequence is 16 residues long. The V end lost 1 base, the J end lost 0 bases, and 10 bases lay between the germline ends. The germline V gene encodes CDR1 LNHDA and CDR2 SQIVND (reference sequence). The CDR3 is CASSIVGVYSNQPQHF. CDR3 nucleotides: TGTGCCAGTAGTATAGTAGGGGTATATAGCAATCAGCCCCAGCATTTT.

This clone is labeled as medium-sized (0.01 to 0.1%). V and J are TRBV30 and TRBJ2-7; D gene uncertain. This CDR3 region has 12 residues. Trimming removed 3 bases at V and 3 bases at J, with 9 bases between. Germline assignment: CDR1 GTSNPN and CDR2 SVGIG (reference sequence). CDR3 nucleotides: TGTGCCTGGAGGGATAGAGGCTACGAGCAGTACTTC. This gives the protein CAWRDRGYEQYF.

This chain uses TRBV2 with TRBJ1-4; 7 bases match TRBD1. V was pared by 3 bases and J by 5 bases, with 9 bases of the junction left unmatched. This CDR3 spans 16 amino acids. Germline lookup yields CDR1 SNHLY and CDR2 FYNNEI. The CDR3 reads CASSEEGARRNEKLFF. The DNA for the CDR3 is TGTGCCAGCAGTGAGGAGGGGGCCCGAAGGAATGAAAAACTGTTTTTT.

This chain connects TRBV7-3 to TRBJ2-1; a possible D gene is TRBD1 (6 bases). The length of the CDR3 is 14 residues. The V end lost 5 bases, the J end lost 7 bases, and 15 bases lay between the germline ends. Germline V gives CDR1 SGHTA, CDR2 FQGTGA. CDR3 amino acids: CASSPQPQGNEQFF. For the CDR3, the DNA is TGTGCCAGCAGCCCCCAACCTCAGGGGAATGAGCAGTTCTTC.

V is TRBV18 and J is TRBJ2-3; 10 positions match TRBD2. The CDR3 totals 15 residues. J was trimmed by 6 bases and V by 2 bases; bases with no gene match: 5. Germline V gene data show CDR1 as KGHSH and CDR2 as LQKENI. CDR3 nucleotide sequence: TGTGCCAGCTCACCAACTAGCGGGGTAGCGGATACGCAGTATTTT. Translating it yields CASSPTSGVADTQYF.

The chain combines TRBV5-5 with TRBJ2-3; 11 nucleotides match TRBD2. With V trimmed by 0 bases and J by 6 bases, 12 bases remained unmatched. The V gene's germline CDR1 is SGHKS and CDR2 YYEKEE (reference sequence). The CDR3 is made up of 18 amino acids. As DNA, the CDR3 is TGTGCCAGCAGCTTGGGACTAGCGGGATCCCTTTTTGGGGATACGCAGTATTTT. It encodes CASSLGLAGSLFGDTQYF.

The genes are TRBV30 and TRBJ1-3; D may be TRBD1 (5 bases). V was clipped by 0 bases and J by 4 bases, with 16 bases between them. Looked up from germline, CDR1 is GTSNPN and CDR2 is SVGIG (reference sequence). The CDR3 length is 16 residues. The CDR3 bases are TGTGCCTGGAGTGTACATAGGCGTGGGGCGGGAAACACCATATATTTT. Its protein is CAWSVHRRGAGNTIYF.

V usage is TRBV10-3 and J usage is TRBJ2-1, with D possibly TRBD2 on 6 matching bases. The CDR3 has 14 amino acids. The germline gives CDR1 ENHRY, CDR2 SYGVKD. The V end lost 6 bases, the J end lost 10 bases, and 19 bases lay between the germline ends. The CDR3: CAISESHRTIEQFF. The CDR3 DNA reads TGTGCCATCAGCGAAAGCCATAGGACTATAGAGCAGTTCTTC.

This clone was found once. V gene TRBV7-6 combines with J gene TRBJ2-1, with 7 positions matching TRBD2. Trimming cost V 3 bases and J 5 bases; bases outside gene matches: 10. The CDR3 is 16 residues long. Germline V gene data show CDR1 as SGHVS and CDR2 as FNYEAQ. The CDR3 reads CASSFLAGAPHNEQFF. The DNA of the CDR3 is TGTGCCAGCAGCTTCTTGGCGGGAGCTCCCCACAATGAGCAGTTCTTC.

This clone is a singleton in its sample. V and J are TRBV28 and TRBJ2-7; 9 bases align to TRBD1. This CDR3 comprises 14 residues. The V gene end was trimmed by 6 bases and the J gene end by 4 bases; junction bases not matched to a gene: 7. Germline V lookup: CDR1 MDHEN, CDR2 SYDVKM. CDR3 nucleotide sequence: TGTGCCAGCAGGGGGACAGGGACACCGTACGAGCAGTACTTC. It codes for CASRGTGTPYEQYF.

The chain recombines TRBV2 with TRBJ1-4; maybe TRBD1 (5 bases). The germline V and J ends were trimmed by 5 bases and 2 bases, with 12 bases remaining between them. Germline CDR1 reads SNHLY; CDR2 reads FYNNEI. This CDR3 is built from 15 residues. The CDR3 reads CASSPQGLTNEKLFF. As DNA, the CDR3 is TGTGCCAGCAGTCCTCAGGGTTTGACTAATGAAAAACTGTTTTTT.

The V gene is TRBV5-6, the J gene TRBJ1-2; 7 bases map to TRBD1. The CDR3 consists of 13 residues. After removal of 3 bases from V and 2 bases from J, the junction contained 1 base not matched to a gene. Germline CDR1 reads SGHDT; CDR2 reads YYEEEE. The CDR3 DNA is TGTGCCAGCAGCTCGGGACAGAACTATGGCTACACCTTC. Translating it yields CASSSGQNYGYTF.

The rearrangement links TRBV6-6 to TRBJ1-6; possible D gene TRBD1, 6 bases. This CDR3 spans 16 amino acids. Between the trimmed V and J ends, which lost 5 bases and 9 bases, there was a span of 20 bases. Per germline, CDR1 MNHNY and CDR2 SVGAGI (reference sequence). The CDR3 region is CASSPHPTGGFSPLHF. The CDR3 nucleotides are TGTGCCAGCAGTCCCCACCCGACAGGTGGGTTTTCACCCCTCCACTTT.

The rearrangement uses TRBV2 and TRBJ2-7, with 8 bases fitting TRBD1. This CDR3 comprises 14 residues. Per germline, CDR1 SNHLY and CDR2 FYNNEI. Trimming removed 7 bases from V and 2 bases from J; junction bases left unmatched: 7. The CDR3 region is CASTRGQAPYEQYF. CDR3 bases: TGTGCCAGCACCAGGGGGCAGGCCCCCTACGAGCAGTACTTC.